This T cell receptor (beta chain) derives from a study of blood T cell repertoires in COVID-19. The wider study: Sites in the United States, Italy and Spain provided acute and convalescent COVID-19 samples. The analysed material was cDNA or gDNA that came from T cells, B-cell-depleted T cells, or PBMCs.

Per the germline V gene, CDR1 is SGHRS and CDR2 is YFSETQ. The CDR3 runs 17 residues. V was shortened by 0 bases and J by 4 bases, with 17 bases between the two germline ends. Source study methods: Nucleated cell counts were estimated from reference gene primer amplification. Assay used: immunoSEQ multiplex PCR; TCRdb lists only in-frame clones, some missing. The V and J calls and clone size come from that table; D and trimming were worked out from the DNA. Of some 58,000 clones in the sample, about 86% are singletons; the top ten hold under 4.5%. The sample taken for sequencing was peripheral blood. The chain joins TRBV5-1 to TRBJ2-1, with a tentative D call TRBD1 (5 bases). The clonotype originates from a man aged 45-65 years with acute or convalescent COVID-19. CDR3 in amino acids: CASSLEGQGPSYNEQFF. As DNA, the CDR3 is TGCGCCAGCAGCTTGGAGGGGCAGGGTCCCTCGTACAATGAGCAGTTCTTC.